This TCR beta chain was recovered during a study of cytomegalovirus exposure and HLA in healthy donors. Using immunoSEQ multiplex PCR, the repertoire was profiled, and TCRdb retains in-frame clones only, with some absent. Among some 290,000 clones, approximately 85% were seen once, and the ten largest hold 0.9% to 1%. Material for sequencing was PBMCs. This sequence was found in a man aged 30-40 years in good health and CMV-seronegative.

This CDR3 reads CASSPTGQLNTEAFF. DNA of the CDR3: TGTGCCAGCAGCCCCACCGGACAGCTGAACACTGAAGCTTTCTTT. V and J are TRBV11-2 and TRBJ1-1; D is possibly TRBD1 (6 bases). Trimming removed 5 bases from V and 0 bases from J, with 13 bases in between. Germline lookup yields CDR1 SGHAT and CDR2 FQNNGV. This CDR3 contains 15 residues.